This T cell receptor beta chain derives from a study of blood T cell repertoires in COVID-19. Study details: From the United States, Italy and Spain came samples of acute and convalescent COVID-19. T cells, B-cell-depleted T cells, or PBMCs provided the cDNA or gDNA that served as material.

The CDR3 runs 14 residues. The V gene's germline CDR1 is SGHVS and CDR2 FQNEAQ. The V gene end was trimmed by 6 bases and the J gene end by 2 bases; junction bases not matched to a gene: 0. In the authors' workflow: Reference gene primer amplification yielded estimated nucleated cell counts. Method: immunoSEQ multiplex PCR; TCRdb's copy keeps in-frame clones and lacks some. Clone size and the V and J calls come from that table; the DNA yielded D and trimming. The sample includes under 250,000 clones, roughly 90% of them seen just once. This clone was detected only once. The chain employs TRBV7-8 and TRBJ2-2; 10 positions agree with TRBD1. The source is a man aged 60 to 69 who had recovered from COVID-19. The sample comprised peripheral blood. CDR3 loop: CASRTGGNTGELFF. The CDR3 bases are TGTGCCAGCAGGACAGGGGGCAACACCGGGGAGCTGTTTTTT.